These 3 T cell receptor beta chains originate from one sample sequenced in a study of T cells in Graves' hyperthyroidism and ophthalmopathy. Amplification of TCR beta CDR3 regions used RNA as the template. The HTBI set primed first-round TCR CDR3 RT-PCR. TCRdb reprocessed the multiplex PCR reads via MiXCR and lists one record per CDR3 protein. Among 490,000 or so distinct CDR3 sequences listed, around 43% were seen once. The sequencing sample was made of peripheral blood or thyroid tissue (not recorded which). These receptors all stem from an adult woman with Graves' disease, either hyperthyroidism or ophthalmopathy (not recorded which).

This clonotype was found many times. The CDR3 sequence: CASSSFGLAGRYSYEQYF. The CDR3 nucleotides read TGTGCCAGCAGCTCCTTCGGGCTAGCGGGACGCTATAGCTACGAGCAGTACTTC. The chain combines TRBV7-2 with TRBJ2-7; 9 nucleotides match TRBD2. V shed 4 bases, J shed 3 bases, and the junction held 16 bases outside the gene matches. This CDR3 spans 18 amino acids. Germline CDR1 and CDR2: SGHTA and FQGNSA.

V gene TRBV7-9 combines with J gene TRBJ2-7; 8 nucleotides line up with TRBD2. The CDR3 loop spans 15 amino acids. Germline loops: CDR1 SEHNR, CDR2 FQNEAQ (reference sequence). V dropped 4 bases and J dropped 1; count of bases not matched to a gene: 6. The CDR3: CASSWSGSLSYEQYF. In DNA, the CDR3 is TGTGCCAGCAGCTGGAGCGGGAGTCTATCCTACGAGCAGTACTTC.

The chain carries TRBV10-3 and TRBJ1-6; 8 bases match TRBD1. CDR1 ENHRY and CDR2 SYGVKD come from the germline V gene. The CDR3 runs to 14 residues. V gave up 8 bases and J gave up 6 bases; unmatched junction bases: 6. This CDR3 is CAIRQGRVNSPLHF. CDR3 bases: TGTGCCATCCGACAGGGGAGAGTTAATTCACCCCTCCACTTT.